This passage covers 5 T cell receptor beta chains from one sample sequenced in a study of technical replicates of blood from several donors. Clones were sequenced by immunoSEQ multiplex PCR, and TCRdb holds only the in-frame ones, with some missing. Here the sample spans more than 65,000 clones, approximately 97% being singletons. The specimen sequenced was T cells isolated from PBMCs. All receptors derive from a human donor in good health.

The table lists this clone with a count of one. CDR3 loop: CASSLVADRNTGELFF. The CDR3 DNA reads TGTGCCAGCAGCTTAGTGGCGGACAGGAACACCGGGGAGCTGTTTTTT. This chain links TRBV7-9 with TRBJ2-2, with a tentative D call TRBD1 (6 bases). Germline V gives CDR1 SEHNR, CDR2 FQNEAQ (reference sequence). Between the trimmed V and J ends, which lost 1 base and 1 base, there was a span of 10 bases. The CDR3 contains 16 residues.

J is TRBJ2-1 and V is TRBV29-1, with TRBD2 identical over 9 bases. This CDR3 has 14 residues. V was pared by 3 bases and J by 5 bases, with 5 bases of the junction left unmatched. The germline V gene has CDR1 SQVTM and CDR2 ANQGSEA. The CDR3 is CSVDLAGVDNEQFF. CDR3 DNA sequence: TGCAGCGTTGACTTAGCGGGAGTAGACAATGAGCAGTTCTTC.

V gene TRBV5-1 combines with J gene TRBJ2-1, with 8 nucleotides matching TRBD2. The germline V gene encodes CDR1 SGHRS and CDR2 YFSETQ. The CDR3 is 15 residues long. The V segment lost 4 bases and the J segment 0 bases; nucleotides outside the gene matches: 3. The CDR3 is CASSQTSGSYNEQFF. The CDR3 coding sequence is TGCGCCAGCAGCCAAACTAGCGGCTCCTACAATGAGCAGTTCTTC.

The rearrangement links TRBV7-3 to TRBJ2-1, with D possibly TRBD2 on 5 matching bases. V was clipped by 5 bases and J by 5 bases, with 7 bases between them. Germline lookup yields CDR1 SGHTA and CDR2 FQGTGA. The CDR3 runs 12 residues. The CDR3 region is CASSLGNNEQFF. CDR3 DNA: TGTGCCAGCAGCCTCGGGAACAATGAGCAGTTCTTC. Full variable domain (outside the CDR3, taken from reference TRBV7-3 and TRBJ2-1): GAGVSQTPSNKVTEKGKYVELRCDPISGHTALYWYRQSLGQGPEFLIYFQGTGAADDSGLPNDRFFAVRPEGSVSTLKIQRTERGDSAVYLCASSLGNNEQFFGPGTRLTVL.

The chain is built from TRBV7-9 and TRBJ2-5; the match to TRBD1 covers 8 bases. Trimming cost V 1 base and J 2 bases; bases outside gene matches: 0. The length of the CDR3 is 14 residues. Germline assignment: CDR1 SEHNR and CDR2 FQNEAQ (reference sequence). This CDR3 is CASSLGTGQETQYF. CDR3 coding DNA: TGTGCCAGCAGCTTAGGGACAGGGCAAGAGACCCAGTACTTC. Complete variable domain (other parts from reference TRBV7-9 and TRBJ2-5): DTGVSQNPRHKITKRGQNVTFRCDPISEHNRLYWYRQTLGQGPEFLTYFQNEAQLEKSRLLSDRFSAERPKGSFSTLEIQRTEQGDSAMYLCASSLGTGQETQYFGPGTRLLVL.